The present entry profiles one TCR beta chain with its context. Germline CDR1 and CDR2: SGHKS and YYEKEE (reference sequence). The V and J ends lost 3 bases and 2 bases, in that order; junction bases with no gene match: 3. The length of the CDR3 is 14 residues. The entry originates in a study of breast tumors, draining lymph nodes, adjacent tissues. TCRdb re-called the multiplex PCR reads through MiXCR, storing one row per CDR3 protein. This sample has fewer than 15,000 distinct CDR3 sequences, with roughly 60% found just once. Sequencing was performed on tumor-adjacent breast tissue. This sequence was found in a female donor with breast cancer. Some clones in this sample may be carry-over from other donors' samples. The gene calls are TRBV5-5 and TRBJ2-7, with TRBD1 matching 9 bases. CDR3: CASSSRDRAYEQYF. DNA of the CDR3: TGTGCCAGCAGCTCCCGGGACAGGGCCTACGAGCAGTACTTC.